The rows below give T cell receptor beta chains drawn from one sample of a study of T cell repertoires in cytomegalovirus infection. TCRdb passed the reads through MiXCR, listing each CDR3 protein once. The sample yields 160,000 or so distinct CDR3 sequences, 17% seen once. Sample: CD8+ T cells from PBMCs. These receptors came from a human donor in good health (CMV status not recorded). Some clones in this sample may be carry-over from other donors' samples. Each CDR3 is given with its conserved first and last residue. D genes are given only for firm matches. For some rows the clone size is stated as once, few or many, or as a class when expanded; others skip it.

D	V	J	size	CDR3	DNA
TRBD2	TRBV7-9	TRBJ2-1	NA	CASRPLAGSNNEQFF	TGTGCCAGCAGACCTCTAGCGGGTTCGAACAATGAGCAGTTCTTC
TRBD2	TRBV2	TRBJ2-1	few	CASLGLAVQSSYNEQFF	TGTGCCAGCCTGGGACTAGCGGTTCAGAGCTCCTACAATGAGCAGTTCTTC
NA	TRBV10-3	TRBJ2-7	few	CAILGALSSYEQYF	TGTGCCATCTTGGGGGCATTGAGCTCCTACGAGCAGTACTTC
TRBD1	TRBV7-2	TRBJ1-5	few	CASRGDSSNQPQHF	TGTGCCAGCAGAGGGGACAGCAGCAATCAGCCCCAGCATTTT
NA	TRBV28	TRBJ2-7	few	CASSTSDKALSYEQYF	TGTGCCAGCAGTACCTCGGACAAAGCCTTATCCTACGAGCAGTACTTC
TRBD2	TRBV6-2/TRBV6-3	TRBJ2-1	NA	CASNPLGAGDHNEQFF	TGTGCCAGCAATCCCCTAGGAGCGGGAGACCACAATGAGCAGTTCTTC
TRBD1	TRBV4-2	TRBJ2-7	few	CASSPSPDRPGEQYF	TGTGCCAGCAGCCCTTCCCCGGACAGGCCCGGCGAGCAGTACTTC
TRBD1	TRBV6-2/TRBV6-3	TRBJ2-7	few	CASSYRDRGVHEQYF	TGTGCCAGCAGTTACCGGGACAGGGGAGTGCACGAGCAGTACTTC
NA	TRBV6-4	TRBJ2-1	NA	CASSDSIENNEQFF	TGTGCCAGCAGTGACTCTATAGAGAACAATGAGCAGTTCTTC
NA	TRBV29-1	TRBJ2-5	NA	CSVGQETQYF	TGCAGCGTTGGGCAAGAGACCCAGTACTTC
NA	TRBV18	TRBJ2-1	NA	CASSPPTSRVNEQFF	TGTGCCAGCTCACCACCGACCAGCCGAGTCAATGAGCAGTTCTTC
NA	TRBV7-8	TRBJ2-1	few	CASSLRGNRGLQFF	TGTGCCAGCAGCTTAAGGGGCAACCGGGGATTGCAGTTCTTC
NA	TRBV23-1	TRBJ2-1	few	CASSQYGRGGAPYNEQFF	TGCGCCAGCAGTCAATATGGCCGAGGAGGTGCCCCCTACAATGAGCAGTTCTTC
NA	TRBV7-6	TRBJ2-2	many	CASSFTVTGELFF	TGTGCCAGCAGCTTTACAGTCACCGGGGAGCTGTTTTTT
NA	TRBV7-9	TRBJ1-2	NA	CASSLAGIYTF	TGTGCCAGCAGCTTAGCAGGGATCTACACCTTC
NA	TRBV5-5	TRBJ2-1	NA	CASSPDSYLINEQFF	TGTGCCAGCAGCCCGGACAGCTACCTTATCAATGAGCAGTTCTTC
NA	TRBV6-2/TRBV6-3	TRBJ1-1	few	CASSTGPEGVTEAFF	TGTGCCAGCAGTACGGGCCCCGAAGGAGTGACTGAAGCTTTCTTT
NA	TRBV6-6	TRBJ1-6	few	CASSYYRSLYNSPLHF	TGTGCCAGCAGTTACTACAGGTCCCTCTATAATTCACCCCTCCACTTT
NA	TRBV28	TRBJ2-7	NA	CASSPRQIYEQYF	TGTGCCAGCAGTCCCAGACAGATCTACGAGCAGTACTTC
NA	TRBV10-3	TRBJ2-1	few	CAISESGSESSYNEQFF	TGTGCCATCAGTGAGTCGGGGTCTGAGAGCTCCTACAATGAGCAGTTCTTC
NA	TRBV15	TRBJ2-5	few	CATSRDLGNQETQYF	TGTGCCACCAGCAGAGATCTAGGTAACCAAGAGACCCAGTACTTC
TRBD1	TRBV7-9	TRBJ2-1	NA	CASRPAEGAPDNEQFF	TGTGCCAGCAGGCCAGCCGAGGGGGCCCCGGACAATGAGCAGTTCTTC
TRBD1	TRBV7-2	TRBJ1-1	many	CASSSRTGKEAFF	TGTGCCAGCAGCTCACGGACAGGAAAGGAAGCTTTCTTT
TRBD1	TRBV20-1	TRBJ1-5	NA	CSARDTGGQPQHF	TGCAGTGCTAGAGATACAGGGGGTCAGCCCCAGCATTTT
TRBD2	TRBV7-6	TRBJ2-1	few	CASSFLAGDGLSSYNEQFF	TGTGCCAGCAGCTTTTTAGCGGGGGATGGCCTGAGCTCCTACAATGAGCAGTTCTTC
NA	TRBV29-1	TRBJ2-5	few	CSVDLGAQETQYF	TGCAGCGTTGACCTTGGGGCCCAAGAGACCCAGTACTTC
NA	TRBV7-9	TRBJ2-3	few	CASSDPFTDTQYF	TGTGCCAGCAGCGACCCTTTCACAGATACGCAGTATTTT
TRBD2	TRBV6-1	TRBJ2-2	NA	CASSPTSGRAGELFF	TGTGCCAGCAGTCCGACTAGCGGGAGGGCCGGGGAGCTGTTTTTT
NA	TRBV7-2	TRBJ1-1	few	CASSLDVIGGTEAFF	TGTGCCAGCAGCTTAGATGTTATTGGAGGTACTGAAGCTTTCTTT